This T cell receptor (beta chain) was obtained from a study of control samples from healthy donors and cancer patients. Sequenced by immunoSEQ multiplex PCR; TCRdb stores in-frame clones only, minus some. The table has under 70,000 clones, around 90% seen once. This clone was counted a few times. V dropped 3 bases and J dropped 4; count of bases not matched to a gene: 3. Germline CDR1 reads LGHDT; CDR2 reads YNNKEL (reference sequence). The CDR3 sequence is 15 residues long. Sequencing was carried out using blood. The TCR originated in a man in his forties or fifties in good health. The V call is TRBV3-1 (or the pseudogene TRBV3-2), the J call TRBJ2-3, with 11 bases that match TRBD1. Here the CDR3 DNA reads TGTGCCAGCAGCCACCCGGACAGGGGGCCAGATACGCAGTATTTT. It codes for CASSHPDRGPDTQYF.